The rows below give T cell receptor beta chains drawn from one sample of a study of cytomegalovirus exposure and HLA in healthy donors. Profiled with immunoSEQ multiplex PCR; TCRdb holds only in-frame clones, not every one. The sample comprises some 140,000 clones, roughly three quarters of which are singletons, and 3% to 3.5% rests with the top ten. Material for sequencing was PBMCs. The receptors derive from a man between 35 and 55 years old in good health and CMV-seronegative. CDR3s include the opening cysteine and the closing phenylalanine or tryptophan. The D gene is left open where the match is weak. Clone size is shown for a subset of rows, as once, few, many or a class of expanded clone.

-,TRBJ1-1,-,TRBV5-6,TGTGCCAGCAGCGAGGGTGGGGGCACGATCCTTGAAGCTTTCTTT,CASSEGGGTILEAFF
TRBD1,TRBJ2-3,-,TRBV7-2,TGTGCCAGCAGCTCACGGGACAGGGGCGGTATTAGGAGGGCAGATACGCAGTATTTT,CASSSRDRGGIRRADTQYF
-,TRBJ2-1,-,TRBV27,TGTGCCAGCAGTTCCCCCGTTACCGGGGCCTACAATGAGCAGTTCTTC,CASSSPVTGAYNEQFF
TRBD1,TRBJ2-5,-,TRBV6-6,TGTGCCAGCACCCTACAGGGGTACGGGGAGACCCAGTACTTC,CASTLQGYGETQYF
TRBD1,TRBJ2-7,-,TRBV7-9,TGTGCCAGCAGATCTGGACAGGGTTACGAGCAGTACTTC,CASRSGQGYEQYF
-,TRBJ2-3,-,TRBV28,TGTGCCAGCGCCCTGGAGGGAGCAGATACGCAGTATTTT,CASALEGADTQYF
-,TRBJ1-1,few,TRBV6-5,TGTGCCAGCAGTGCTGCGGCGGCAGGGGACACTGAAGCTTTCTTT,CASSAAAAGDTEAFF
TRBD2,TRBJ2-1,-,TRBV5-4,TGTGCCAGCAGCTTGGCCGGGGGGGGAGGGCCGGCGGTTAATGAGCAGTTCTTC,CASSLAGGGGPAVNEQFF
TRBD1,TRBJ2-7,-,TRBV5-1,TGCGCCAGCAGCTTGGGGGGGACAGGGGCCTACGAGCAGTACTTC,CASSLGGTGAYEQYF
-,TRBJ1-5,-,TRBV7-9,TGTGCCAGCAGTCGGGGGGAGTGGCAGCCCCAGCATTTT,CASSRGEWQPQHF
-,TRBJ1-1,-,TRBV7-9,TGTGCCAGCAGCCCCGGGGGTGAAGCTTTCTTT,CASSPGGEAFF
-,TRBJ1-1,-,TRBV9,TGTGCCAGCAGCGTAGCTTCGGGCACGGCAGGGAGGAAGGTCACTGAAGCTTTCTTT,CASSVASGTAGRKVTEAFF